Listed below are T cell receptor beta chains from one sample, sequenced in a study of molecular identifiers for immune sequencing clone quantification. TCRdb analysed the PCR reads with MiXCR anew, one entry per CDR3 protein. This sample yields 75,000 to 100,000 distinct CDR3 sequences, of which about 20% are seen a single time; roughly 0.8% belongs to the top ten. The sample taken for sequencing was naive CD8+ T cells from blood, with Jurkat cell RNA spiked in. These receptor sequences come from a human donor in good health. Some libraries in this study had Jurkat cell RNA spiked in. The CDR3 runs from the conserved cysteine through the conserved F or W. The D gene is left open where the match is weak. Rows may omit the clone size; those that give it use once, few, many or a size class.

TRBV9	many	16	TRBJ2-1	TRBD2	TGTGCCAGCACCAGCGGGGGAGGAGGTCGCGACAATGAGCAGTTCTTC	CASTSGGGGRDNEQFF
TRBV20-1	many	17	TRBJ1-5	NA	TGCAGTGCTAGAGCCACTCATGGCAGCCCGAGCAATCAGCCCCAGCATTTT	CSARATHGSPSNQPQHF
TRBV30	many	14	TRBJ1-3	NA	TGTGCCTGGAGGGTAATCGAGACTGGAAACACCATATATTTT	CAWRVIETGNTIYF
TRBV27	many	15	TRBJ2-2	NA	TGTGCCAGCAGGTTGGGCAGGGCGGGCACCGGGGAGCTGTTTTTT	CASRLGRAGTGELFF
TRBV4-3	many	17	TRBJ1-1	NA	TGCGCCAGCAGCCAAGTTAGGAGGGGAGAATCGAACACTGAAGCTTTCTTT	CASSQVRRGESNTEAFF
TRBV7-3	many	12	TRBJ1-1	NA	TGTGCCAGCAGCCCCGCGACGGGTGAGGCTTTCTTT	CASSPATGEAFF
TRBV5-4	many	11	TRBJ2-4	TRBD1	TGTGCCAGCAGGCAGGGACAGATTCAGTACTTC	CASRQGQIQYF
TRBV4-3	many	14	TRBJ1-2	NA	TGCGCCAGCAGCCAAGACAGGGGCGGCAGTGGCTACACCTTC	CASSQDRGGSGYTF
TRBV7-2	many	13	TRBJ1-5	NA	TGTGCCAGCAGCTGGGGGGAGAATCAGCCCCAGCATTTT	CASSWGENQPQHF
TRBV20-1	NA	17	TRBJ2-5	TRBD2	TGCAGTGCTGGAGAGACTAGGCTAGCGGGGGTACAAGAGACCCGGTACTTC	CSAGETRLAGVQETRYF
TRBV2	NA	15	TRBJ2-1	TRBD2	TGTGCCAGCACCGAGGGGACTAGCGGTTACAATGAGCAGTTCTTC	CASTEGTSGYNEQFF
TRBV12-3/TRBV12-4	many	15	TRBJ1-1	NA	TGTGCCAGCAGTGGTGACGGACACATGAACACTGAAGCTTTCTTT	CASSGDGHMNTEAFF
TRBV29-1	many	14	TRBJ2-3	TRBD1	TGCAGCGTTGTAGGGACAGGGCAAACAGATACGCAGTATTTT	CSVVGTGQTDTQYF
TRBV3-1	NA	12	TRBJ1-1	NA	TGTGCCAGCAGCCAAGAGGGGGGCAAAGCTTTCTTT	CASSQEGGKAFF
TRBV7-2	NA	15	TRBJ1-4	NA	TGTGCCAGCAGCCAAGCACCGTCAACTAATGAAAAACTGTTTTTT	CASSQAPSTNEKLFF
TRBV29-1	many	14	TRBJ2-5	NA	TGCAGCGTTGATGGGGTATCAGGGGTGGAGACCCAGTACTTC	CSVDGVSGVETQYF
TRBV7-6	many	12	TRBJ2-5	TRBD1	TGTGCCAGCACCCCGACAGGGGAAACCCAGTACTTC	CASTPTGETQYF
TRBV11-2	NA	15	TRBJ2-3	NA	TGTGCCAGCAGCCTAGGGGGATTTAGCACAGATACGCAGTATTTT	CASSLGGFSTDTQYF
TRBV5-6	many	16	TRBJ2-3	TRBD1	TGTGCCAGCAGCTCACCGTTGACAGGGGGCAAAGATACGCAGTATTTT	CASSSPLTGGKDTQYF
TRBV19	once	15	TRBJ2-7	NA	TGTGCCAGTAGCCTTGGGACGGGCCTCTCCTACGAGCAGTACTTC	CASSLGTGLSYEQYF
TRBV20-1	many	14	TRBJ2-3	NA	TGCAGTGCTAGAGTTGGAGGGGCCACAGATACGCAGTATTTT	CSARVGGATDTQYF
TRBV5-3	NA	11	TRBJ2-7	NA	TGTGCCAGCAGCTTCCAGGGAGAGCAGTACTTC	CASSFQGEQYF
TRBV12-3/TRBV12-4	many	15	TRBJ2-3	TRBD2	TGTGCCAGCAGTTTCGGAGCGGGGACCACAGATACGCAGTATTTT	CASSFGAGTTDTQYF
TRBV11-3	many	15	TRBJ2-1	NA	TGTGCCAGCAGCCCAAGACTAGTGGCGTACAATGAGCAGTTCTTC	CASSPRLVAYNEQFF
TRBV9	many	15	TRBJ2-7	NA	TGTGCCAGCAGCGTAGAGGACGGACCCTCCTACGAGCAGTACTTC	CASSVEDGPSYEQYF
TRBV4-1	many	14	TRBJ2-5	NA	TGCGCCAGCAGCCACGCGAACGGGGAAGAGACCCAGTACTTC	CASSHANGEETQYF
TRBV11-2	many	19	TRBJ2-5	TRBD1	TGTGCCAGCAGCTTATGGTTCGCAGGGGGGACAGGGACCCAAGAGACCCAGTACTTC	CASSLWFAGGTGTQETQYF
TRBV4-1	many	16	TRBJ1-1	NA	TGCGCCAGCAGCCAAGATTTGTACGAGTGGGGGACTGAAGCTTTCTTT	CASSQDLYEWGTEAFF
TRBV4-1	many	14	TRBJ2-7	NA	TGCGCCAGCAGCCAAGATAGAACTGTTTACGAGCAGTACTTC	CASSQDRTVYEQYF
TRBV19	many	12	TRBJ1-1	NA	TGTGCCAGTAGTACCCCAGGGCCTGAAGCTTTCTTT	CASSTPGPEAFF
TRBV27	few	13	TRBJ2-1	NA	TGTGCCAGCAGTTGGGGAAACGGGGATGAGCAGTTCTTC	CASSWGNGDEQFF
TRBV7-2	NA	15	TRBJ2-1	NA	TGTGCCGGCAGCTTAGTGGATAGCTCCTACAGTGAGCAGTTCTTC	CAGSLVDSSYSEQFF
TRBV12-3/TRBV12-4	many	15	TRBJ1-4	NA	TGTGCCAGCAGTTTTTCAATCCGCACTAATGAAAAACTGTTTTTT	CASSFSIRTNEKLFF
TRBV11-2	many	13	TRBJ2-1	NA	TGTGCCAGCAGCTTAGGGACCTACAATGAGCAGTTCTTC	CASSLGTYNEQFF
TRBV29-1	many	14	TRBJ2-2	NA	TGCAGCGTTGAAAAGGGGCTGAACACCGGGGAGCTGTTTTTT	CSVEKGLNTGELFF
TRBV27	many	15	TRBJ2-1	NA	TGTGCCAGCAGTTTAATTAGGGGGGGCTACAATGAGCAGTTCTTC	CASSLIRGGYNEQFF
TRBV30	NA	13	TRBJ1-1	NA	TGTGCCTGGAGTGTAAGATGGGACGGTGAAGCTTTCTTT	CAWSVRWDGEAFF
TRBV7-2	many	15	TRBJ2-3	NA	TGTGCCAGCAGCTTGGGGGCCCGAGGGGGGGATACGCAGTATTTT	CASSLGARGGDTQYF